The present T cell receptor beta chain was sequenced within a study of beta chain features in type 1 diabetes. Overall study results and limits: Although PCR might favor shorter templates, it would do so equally in patients and controls. Shortening of TCRB CDR3s, moderate but significant, appeared in all four CD4+ subsets of Type 1 diabetes patients.

Sorting based on CD45RO/CCR7/CD25/CD127/CD95/CD27 separated CD4+ naive, central memory, regulatory and stem cell-like memory cells. Sequenced material consisted of expressed TCRB transcripts (all of the isolated RNA was reverse transcribed). Naive, central memory and regulatory T cell samples yielded about 4 million reads on average. Profiled with immunoSEQ multiplex PCR; TCRdb holds only in-frame clones, not every one. The sample yields a few hundred thousand clones, approximately 13% seen once. With regard to this clone: Its matching antigen is unknown.

The clonotype was recovered from a woman aged 18-29 years with type 1 diabetes. The sequencing sample was made of naive CD4+ T cells from blood.

The CDR3 sequence is CASSQDLATSGRIDEQFF. The CDR3 coding sequence is TGTGCCAGCAGCCAAGACCTCGCCACTAGCGGGAGGATCGATGAGCAGTTCTTC. The V gene is TRBV4-2, the J gene TRBJ2-1, with TRBD2 identical over 12 bases. The trim removed 0 bases at V and 8 bases at J, leaving 11 bases unmatched. The length of the CDR3 is 18 residues. CDR1 and CDR2 (germline): LGHNA, YNFKEQ.